A single sample gave rise to the 8 T cell receptor beta chains below, sequenced in a study of T cell changes during pregnancy in multiple sclerosis. Data came from immunoSEQ multiplex PCR; TCRdb stores just in-frame clones and leaves some out. The sample has 75,000 to 80,000 clones; around 95% are singletons. The sequences come from peripheral blood, collected in the second trimester of pregnancy. All receptors derive from a female donor in good health, enrolled as a control in a pregnancy study.

V gene TRBV6-1 combines with J gene TRBJ1-6; 8 nucleotides align to TRBD1. V was clipped by 10 bases and J by 8 bases; unmatched bases: 13. CDR1 and CDR2 from the germline V gene are MNHNS and SASEGT. CDR3 length: 15 residues. CDR3 nucleotides: TGTGCCACCAGCTCGGTGACAGGGGTGTATTCACCCCTCCACTTT. Its translation: CATSSVTGVYSPLHF.

The V and J genes are TRBV11-3 and TRBJ2-1, with TRBD2 matching 8 bases. Germline V lookup: CDR1 SGHNT, CDR2 YENEEA. There are 15 residues in the CDR3. Germline trimming cut 1 base from V and 4 bases from J; bases unmatched to any gene: 3. The CDR3 sequence is CASSLVAGGYNEQFF. The DNA for the CDR3 is TGTGCCAGCAGCTTAGTGGCGGGGGGATACAATGAGCAGTTCTTC. Complete variable domain (other parts from reference TRBV11-3 and TRBJ2-1): EAGVVQSPRYKIIEKKQPVAFWCNPISGHNTLYWYLQNLGQGPELLIRYENEEAVDDSQLPKDRFSAERLKGVDSTLKIQPAELGDSAVYLCASSLVAGGYNEQFFGPGTRLTVL.

The genes are TRBV27 and TRBJ1-2; TRBD1 matches 7 bases. Germline lookup yields CDR1 MNHEY and CDR2 SMNVEV (reference sequence). The CDR3 contains 16 residues. V trimming: 5 bases; J trimming: 4 bases; junction bases outside the gene matches: 13. CDR3 DNA sequence: TGTGCCAGCAGTGTCACACCCAGGGGGAATGCCTATGGCTACACCTTC. Its translation is CASSVTPRGNAYGYTF.

This chain links TRBV9 with TRBJ2-1, with 15 bases fitting TRBD2. With 3 bases clipped from V and 5 bases from J, the junction kept 9 bases outside the gene matches. Germline CDR1 and CDR2: SGDLS and YYNGEE. The CDR3 runs 18 residues. CDR3 in amino acids: CASSGTSGGAVFDNEQFF. The CDR3 DNA reads TGTGCCAGCAGCGGGACTAGCGGGGGGGCCGTGTTCGACAATGAGCAGTTCTTC.

The chain recombines TRBV30 with TRBJ1-3; no clear D gene. The CDR3 runs to 16 residues. V lost 2 bases and J 4 bases, leaving 18 bases between the germline ends. Germline V lookup: CDR1 GTSNPN, CDR2 SVGIG (reference sequence). CDR3 region: CAWSSGLLSQGNTIYF. CDR3 DNA sequence: TGTGCCTGGAGTTCAGGACTCCTCAGTCAAGGAAACACCATATATTTT.

This chain joins TRBV4-3 and TRBJ2-2, with D perhaps matching TRBD2 (5 bases). CDR3 length: 16 amino acids. Germline CDR1 and CDR2: LGHNA and YSLEER. The V and J ends lost 0 bases and 3 bases respectively, with 11 bases between them. CDR3: CASSQDYGVDTGELFF. The CDR3 coding sequence is TGCGCCAGCAGCCAAGATTACGGGGTCGACACCGGGGAGCTGTTTTTT.

This clone was recorded only once. The CDR3 loop reads CASSLVRDYGYTF. The CDR3 DNA is TGTGCCAGCAGCTTGGTTCGGGACTATGGCTACACCTTC. The V call is TRBV7-8, the J call TRBJ1-2; unclear D gene. CDR3 length equals 13 residues. Germline CDR1 is SGHVS and CDR2 is FQNEAQ. V lost 3 bases and J 3 bases, leaving 8 bases between the germline ends.

Written as DNA, the CDR3 is TGTGCCAGCAGCCCGGAGGGCGGGGGGCCCACAGATACGCAGTATTTT. It codes for CASSPEGGGPTDTQYF. V is TRBV9 and J is TRBJ2-3; 8 bases fit TRBD2. The V gene end was trimmed by 4 bases and the J gene end by 2 bases; junction bases not matched to a gene: 9. Germline V gene lookup returns CDR1 SGDLS and CDR2 YYNGEE. CDR3 length equals 16 residues.